This T cell receptor (beta chain) was sequenced in a study of T cell responses to AZD1222 COVID-19 vaccine. V lost 2 bases, J lost 0 bases, and 11 bases lay in between. Germline V gives CDR1 MNHNY, CDR2 SVGAGI (reference sequence). The CDR3 has 16 amino acids. Here immunoSEQ multiplex PCR was the method, and the copy in TCRdb shows in-frame clones only, minus some. Here the sample spans roughly 150,000 clones, just over 90% being singletons. The sequencing used peripheral blood, collected 28 days after the second AZD1222 dose. The receptor comes from an adult who received the AZD1222 COVID-19 vaccine. V usage is TRBV6-6 and J usage is TRBJ1-3; unclear D gene. The CDR3 is CASSYTYSSSGNTIYF. CDR3 DNA sequence: TGTGCCAGCAGTTACACCTACAGTTCCTCTGGAAACACCATATATTTT.